This T cell receptor (beta chain) was identified during a study of shared clonotypes between healthy human individuals (dated by TCRdb to about 2020). Regarding the complete study: The cohort included three men and a couple of women between 18 and 49 years of age. For each donor, CD4 naive and CD4 memory were each run on three plates, CD8 naive on two plates, and CD8 memory on one plate. To estimate repertoire size and how much clonotype sharing occurs between individuals, the study deeply sequenced the blood TCR repertoires of roughly 5 healthy adults. Different laboratories and diverse techniques were used to prepare libraries and sequence TCR repertoires, to increase sequencing depth and limit assay-specific biases. Between about 0.8 and 9 billion PBMCs per donor were obtained by leukapheresis.

V lost 6 bases and J lost 0 bases, and the count of bases not matched to a germline gene is 6. Reading from cysteine to phenylalanine, the CDR3 counts 15 amino acids. The DNA shown is the 45-base CDR3, in frame from base 1. CDR1 and CDR2 (MNHEY, SVGAGI) derive from the germline V gene. The donors were healthy, HIV-negative adults who had no recently reported acute infections or vaccinations. Every donor was a Caucasian adult living in Nashville, Tennessee, USA. Magnetic negative selection was used to enrich CD4+ T cells, after which naive cells were positively selected on CD45RA and the negative fraction became the memory subset. After blood collection by leukapheresis, PBMCs were isolated using Ficoll-Histopaque density gradient centrifugation and then cryopreserved in the vapor phase of liquid nitrogen. Analytical flow cytometry was used to check the purity and quantity of every magnetically sorted T cell population. Each sorted fraction had its genomic DNA isolated and then quantified by UV absorbance on a Nanodrop 2000c.

Using the deep immunoSEQ assay, multiplex PCR amplified TCR CDR3 regions from genomic DNA. For each cell subset, the extracted genomic DNA was distributed evenly across all wells of several immunoSEQ 96-well plates, and each plate served as one replicate. For sorted subsets, each replicate PCR was loaded with 200 ng genomic DNA, equivalent to 30,000 or so T cell genomes. The purified libraries were quantified using a Qubit 3.0 fluorometer, sized with a Bioanalyzer 2100, and then quantified again using the KAPA Library Quantification kit. Every immunoSEQ 96-well plate was sequenced on a separate single-read 150-cycle Illumina NextSeq 550 flow cell. The authors processed their data as follows. Because the immunoSEQ output held only junctional sequences and lacked quality scores, the filtering could not match the filtering applied to full-length reads. To assign V/J genes and CDR3, sequences were annotated against IMGT germline references using PyIR, a Python wrapper for IgBLAST v1.9. Reads were filtered out if the reads had weak V/J assignments (E-value above 1e-6), no CDR3, stop codons, out-of-frame junctions, or ambiguous translated residues. V3J clonotypes were defined as sequences sharing the same inferred V gene, J gene, and CDR3 amino acid sequence. To compute the percentage overlap between repertoires, the number of shared unique clonotypes was divided by the size of the smaller repertoire. Three approaches were used to assess repertoire richness: RTK rarefaction, the Chao1 estimator, and Recon v2.1 estimates of unobserved clonotypes. Generation probabilities for all TCRbeta clonotypes obtained by the gDNA method from several donors were computed using OLGA. Imported from immuneACCESS, the table was reduced by TCRdb to in-frame sequences with V and J called. These copies leave out some clones; in studies compared against another copy, an unresolved V gene accounts for under half, and the cause of the remainder is not known. From that table come the V and J calls and clone size; the DNA was used to work out D and trimming. Present in this sample are roughly 1.4 million clones, approximately 98.5% of which were seen just once. Together, the top ten hold approximately 0.38% of the sample.

Study-wide conclusions, independent of this receptor: About 5% of naive CD4, roughly 3.5% of naive CD8, approximately 2% of memory CD4, and approximately 0.39% of memory CD8 clonotypes were shared across several donors. Based on pairwise subsampling, the degree of clonotype sharing among donors was expected to be affected by sequencing depth. Clonotypes shared by all four sorted-subset donors showed higher generation probabilities than non-shared clonotypes. Because the study included a small number of donors, the genetic and exposure-history diversity represented was limited. Sampling was limited to blood, and TCR repertoires in tissue likely differ from TCR repertoires in blood. Incomplete sequencing was indicated by rarefaction of sorted-subset datasets, despite the large sequencing depth. Larger estimated clonotype richness was generally found for naive subsets than for memory subsets.

With respect to this clone: The antigen it binds to is not known. Per-base qualities were not stored, and no clone one base away is much larger.

The sequence links TRBV6-5 to TRBJ1-2; TRBD1 matches 8 bases in the middle. Sequenced material: naive CD4+ T cells sorted from blood. The cell subset or site label, read with the paper, signifies: CD45RA+ positively selected. The source of this sequence is a man between 25 and 39 years old in good health. The CDR3 sequence is CASSRTGNTNYGYTF. At the DNA level, the sequence is TGTGCCAGCAGCCGGACAGGGAACACTAACTATGGCTACACCTTC.